The 26 T cell receptor beta chains presented below share a single source sample, sequenced in a study of blood T cell repertoires in COVID-19. Libraries were prepared by immunoSEQ multiplex PCR; TCRdb keeps only in-frame clonotypes and omits some of them. This sample carries 330,000 or so clones, over 80% of them seen once, and the ten largest clones take 9.9%. Sequenced input: peripheral blood. The receptor set was obtained from a man younger than 45 with COVID-19, enrolled during active disease.

V is TRBV5-6 and J is TRBJ2-1, with TRBD2 matching over 7 bases. V dropped 3 bases and J dropped 4; count of bases not matched to a gene: 13. From germline, CDR1 is SGHDT and CDR2 YYEEEE. CDR3 length: 17 amino acids. The CDR3: CASSSAISGPAYNEQFF. The CDR3 DNA is TGTGCCAGCAGCTCTGCAATTAGCGGGCCAGCGTACAATGAGCAGTTCTTC.

The chain recombines TRBV5-4 with TRBJ1-2; 10 bases agree with TRBD1. This CDR3 is built from 19 residues. The junction had 17 bases not matched to a gene; V was cut back by 2 bases and J by 4 bases. The germline V gene has CDR1 SGHNT and CDR2 YYREEE (reference sequence). The CDR3 is CASSFGTGVRPYPRYGYTF. CDR3 nucleotide sequence: TGTGCCAGCAGCTTTGGGACAGGGGTTCGCCCTTACCCTCGCTATGGCTACACCTTC.

The rearrangement joins TRBV7-9 to TRBJ1-5; D remains ambiguous. The V end lost 5 bases, the J end lost 3 bases, and 5 bases lay between the germline ends. This CDR3 contains 12 residues. Per germline, CDR1 SEHNR and CDR2 FQNEAQ (reference sequence). Written as DNA, the CDR3 is TGTGCCAGCAGCGTATTCAATCAGCCCCAGCATTTT. Translation: CASSVFNQPQHF.

Only one count was recorded for this clone. This chain connects TRBV7-2 to TRBJ2-5; 8 bases map to TRBD1. Germline V gives CDR1 SGHTA, CDR2 FQGNSA. The CDR3 spans 13 residues. V shed 5 bases and J 5 bases; nucleotides not matched to a gene: 4. The DNA for the CDR3 is TGTGCCAGCAGCCCGGACAGGGTTGAGACCCAGTACTTC. Residues: CASSPDRVETQYF.

The chain combines TRBV7-8 with TRBJ2-1; TRBD2 matches 11 bases. This CDR3 is built from 15 residues. Trimming cost V 5 bases and J 12 bases; bases outside gene matches: 12. CDR1 is SGHVS and CDR2 is FQNEAQ in the germline V gene. In DNA form, the CDR3 reads TGTGCCAGCAGCCAAAGGGGACTAGCGGTGAACGGGCAGTTCTTC. Translated: CASSQRGLAVNGQFF.

The rearrangement joins TRBV2 to TRBJ2-7, with 11 bases fitting TRBD2. Germline CDR1 is SNHLY and CDR2 is FYNNEI. CDR3 size: 16 residues. Losses at the gene ends were 2 bases for V and 4 bases for J; bases not matched to a gene: 7. The CDR3 DNA sequence: TGTGCCAGCAGTGAATCAGAGGGACTAGCGGCTTACGAGCAGTACTTC. Translating it yields CASSESEGLAAYEQYF.

The V call is TRBV28, the J call TRBJ2-1, with 12 positions matching TRBD2. Germline V lookup: CDR1 MDHEN, CDR2 SYDVKM. The V and J ends lost 4 bases and 3 bases, in that order; junction bases with no gene match: 7. This CDR3 is 17 amino acids long. The CDR3 protein is CASSSLRLAGVYNEQFF. For the CDR3, the DNA is TGTGCCAGCAGTTCCCTTAGACTAGCGGGAGTCTACAATGAGCAGTTCTTC.

The genes are TRBV6-1 and TRBJ1-1, with D possibly matching TRBD1 (5 bases). The germline CDR1 and CDR2 sequences are MNHNS and SASEGT. V was clipped by 2 bases and J by 1 base, with 8 bases between them. The CDR3 consists of 14 residues. The CDR3 sequence is CASSEIGENTEAFF. The CDR3 region has the DNA TGTGCCAGCAGTGAAATAGGGGAGAACACTGAAGCTTTCTTT.

V is TRBV4-2 and J is TRBJ2-2; a weak D match, TRBD2 (5 bases). The V gene lost 0 bases and the J gene lost 6 bases, with 17 bases spanning the gap. There are 17 residues in the CDR3. CDR1 is LGHNA, CDR2 YNFKEQ, per germline. In DNA, the CDR3 is TGTGCCAGCAGCCAAGAAACGGTAACTACGAGGGCCGGGGAGCTGTTTTTT. Protein product: CASSQETVTTRAGELFF.

The CDR3 spells CASSSQGADTQYF. Here the CDR3 DNA reads TGTGCCAGCAGCTCCCAGGGGGCAGATACGCAGTATTTT. The chain recombines TRBV7-2 with TRBJ2-3; 7 bases agree with TRBD1. Germline loops: CDR1 SGHTA, CDR2 FQGNSA. The CDR3 is 13 residues long. V dropped 4 bases and J dropped 4; count of bases not matched to a gene: 2.

This clone was seen more than once but under ten times. This chain connects TRBV9 to TRBJ2-7, with 9 bases aligning to TRBD1. The CDR3 is made up of 14 amino acids. CDR1 and CDR2 from the germline V gene are SGDLS and YYNGEE. Trimming at V came to 0 bases and at J to 8 bases, leaving 6 bases not matched to a gene. DNA of the CDR3: TGTGCCAGCAGCGTAGAGGGACAGGGACTCAAGCAGTACTTC. Residues: CASSVEGQGLKQYF.

The J gene is TRBJ1-2, the V gene TRBV11-1, with D hard to call. CDR1 is SGHAT and CDR2 is FQDESV in the germline V gene (reference sequence). Trimming cost V 6 bases and J 2 bases, with 10 bases left between them. This CDR3 is built from 13 residues. CDR3 protein: CASSPRLNYGYTF. The DNA for the CDR3 is TGTGCCAGCAGTCCCAGACTGAACTATGGCTACACCTTC.

The chain combines TRBV7-9 with TRBJ2-2; D remains unclear. The CDR3 is made up of 13 amino acids. Per the germline V gene, CDR1 is SEHNR and CDR2 is FQNEAQ (reference sequence). V was cut by 5 bases and J by 0 bases, with 4 bases left in between. CDR3 residues: CASSRTNTGELFF. CDR3 nucleotides: TGTGCCAGCAGCCGTACGAACACCGGGGAGCTGTTTTTT.

This clone was observed once. The gene calls are TRBV6-6 and TRBJ2-7; the match to TRBD1 covers 7 bases. The germline CDR1 and CDR2 sequences are MNHNY and SVGAGI (reference sequence). V trimming: 6 bases; J trimming: 5 bases; junction bases outside the gene matches: 7. CDR3 length: 13 residues. Written as DNA, the CDR3 is TGTGCCAGCAGCGACAGGGTTTTGAACGAGCAGTACTTC. Its protein is CASSDRVLNEQYF.

The count of this clone is one. The chain couples TRBV4-1 to TRBJ2-1; D unclear. CDR1 is MGHRA and CDR2 is YSYEKL in the germline V gene. CDR3 length: 12 amino acids. Trimming cost V 4 bases and J 7 bases, with 8 bases left between them. CDR3 sequence (DNA): TGCGCCAGCAGCCCGCTCGGGAATGAGCAGTTCTTC. Encoded protein: CASSPLGNEQFF.

This clone was seen only once. The V gene is TRBV5-1, the J gene TRBJ1-5; TRBD1 is a possible D gene (6 bases). The CDR3 sequence is 15 residues long. The germline V gene encodes CDR1 SGHRS and CDR2 YFSETQ. Trimming pared 4 bases from V and 0 bases from J, leaving 11 bases between. CDR3 sequence: CASSPDSSSNQPQHF. In DNA, the CDR3 is TGCGCCAGCAGCCCGGACAGCTCTAGCAATCAGCCCCAGCATTTT.

This sequence joins TRBV7-8 and TRBJ2-5; TRBD1 aligns across 10 bases. Per the germline V gene, CDR1 is SGHVS and CDR2 is FQNEAQ. The CDR3 spans 14 residues. After removal of 1 base from V and 4 bases from J, the junction contained 0 bases not matched to a gene. DNA for the CDR3: TGTGCCAGCAGCTTAGGGGACAGGGGAGAGACCCAGTACTTC. Protein: CASSLGDRGETQYF.

J is TRBJ2-1 and V is TRBV28; D is unresolved. The germline CDR1 and CDR2 sequences are MDHEN and SYDVKM. V was pared by 8 bases and J by 1 base, with 18 bases between. The CDR3 covers 16 residues. CDR3 loop: CASVGMISESYNEQFF. The CDR3 nucleotides read TGTGCCAGCGTGGGCATGATTTCCGAATCCTACAATGAGCAGTTCTTC. The whole variable domain, remainder taken from reference TRBV28 and TRBJ2-1, is DVKVTQSSRYLVKRTGEKVFLECVQDMDHENMFWYRQDPGLGLRLIYFSYDVKMKEKGDIPEGYSVSREKKERFSLILESASTNQTSMYLCASVGMISESYNEQFFGPGTRLTVL.

The chain couples TRBV6-6 to TRBJ2-6; 9 bases match TRBD1. CDR1 is MNHNY and CDR2 is SVGAGI in the germline V gene (reference sequence). The CDR3 totals 17 residues. Trimming at V came to 5 bases and at J to 0 bases, leaving 5 bases not matched to a gene. CDR3 DNA sequence: TGTGCCAGCAGTCCCGGGACAGGGTACTCTGGGGCCAACGTCCTGACTTTC. Its translation: CASSPGTGYSGANVLTF.

As concerns this clone: At one end, the junction sequence differs from germline, possibly due to a read error. The DNA of the CDR3 is TGTGCCAGCAGTATCCCGACAGGGTACTTCTTC. This codes for CASSIPTGYFF. The V and J genes are TRBV25-1 and TRBJ2-7, with 7 positions matching TRBD1. There are 11 residues in the CDR3. The germline V gene encodes CDR1 MGHDK and CDR2 SYGVNS.

The chain is built from TRBV3-1 (or the pseudogene TRBV3-2) and TRBJ1-1; the match to TRBD1 covers 8 bases. Germline V gives CDR1 LGHDT, CDR2 YNNKEL (reference sequence). This CDR3 region has 18 residues. V gave up 4 bases and J gave up 0 bases; unmatched junction bases: 13. The CDR3 spells CASSPLRDRGRMNTEAFF. CDR3 DNA: TGTGCCAGCAGCCCATTAAGAGACAGGGGCAGAATGAACACTGAAGCTTTCTTT.

The chain uses TRBV3-1 (or the pseudogene TRBV3-2) and TRBJ1-4, with 7 bases lining up with TRBD1. CDR3 size: 15 residues. CDR1 and CDR2 (germline): LGHDT, YNNKEL (reference sequence). The V segment lost 1 base and the J segment 5 bases; nucleotides outside the gene matches: 4. The chain's CDR3 is CASSQGQGSNEKLFF. CDR3 bases: TGTGCCAGCAGCCAAGGACAGGGCTCCAATGAAAAACTGTTTTTT.

V is TRBV2 and J is TRBJ2-2; possibly TRBD2 for D (5 bases). The length of the CDR3 is 14 residues. Germline V gene sequence: CDR1 SNHLY, CDR2 FYNNEI. Deletions cut 11 bases from V and 2 bases from J, with 15 bases between. This CDR3 is CAGKRLSNTGELFF. The CDR3, as DNA: TGTGCCGGAAAAAGACTATCAAACACCGGGGAGCTGTTTTTT.

This clone was seen just once. This chain uses TRBV28 with TRBJ2-4, with 7 bases lining up with TRBD2. Germline V CDR1 and CDR2: MDHEN, SYDVKM. The CDR3 sequence is 15 residues long. With V trimmed by 3 bases and J by 2 bases, 4 bases remained unmatched. CDR3 sequence (DNA): TGTGCCAGCAGTTTTGTAGCGGGTACCAAAAACATTCAGTACTTC. Translation gives CASSFVAGTKNIQYF.

The gene calls are TRBV27 and TRBJ1-6, with TRBD1 matching over 10 bases. The CDR3 loop spans 16 amino acids. CDR1 is MNHEY and CDR2 is SMNVEV in the germline V gene (reference sequence). The junction had 8 bases not matched to a gene; V was cut back by 5 bases and J by 7 bases. The CDR3 spells CASSPTPDRGNSPLHF. The CDR3 coding sequence is TGTGCCAGCAGTCCCACACCGGACAGGGGGAATTCACCCCTCCACTTT.

V and J are TRBV7-8 and TRBJ1-5, with 10 nucleotides matching TRBD1. Germline V gene lookup returns CDR1 SGHVS and CDR2 FQNEAQ. This CDR3 region has 16 residues. Losses at the gene ends were 3 bases for V and 5 bases for J; bases not matched to a gene: 7. CDR3 sequence reads: CASSFGTGDRHQPQHF. The CDR3 bases are TGTGCCAGCAGCTTCGGGACAGGGGATCGACATCAGCCCCAGCATTTT.